This T cell receptor (beta chain) was sequenced in a study of molecular identifiers for immune sequencing clone quantification. Study background: In the replicates, RNA derived from roughly 20,000 or 100,000 naive CD8 cells was divided into five parts, and four were sequenced. Study-wide points: Clones above 20 RNA copies contained over 98% of effector molecules but under 1% of naive ones. Underestimated sizes of highly expanded clones could result from identical TCR molecules that share a barcode.

Naive CD8 T cells were picked out by sorting for CD8+CD4-CCR7+CD45RA+. The CDR3 loop spans 14 amino acids. Trimming removed 1 base from V and 0 bases from J, with 6 bases in between. Germline V gene sequence: CDR1 MDHEN, CDR2 SYDVKM. TCRdb reprocessed the PCR reads with MiXCR, giving one entry per CDR3 protein. The repertoire holds some 40,000 distinct CDR3 sequences, with around 20% as singletons. This clonotype was recorded at least ten times. Its antigen is unidentified. Sequencing was performed on naive CD8+ T cells from blood, with Jurkat cell RNA spiked in. Regarding subset: FACS-sorted CD8+CD4-CCR7+CD45RA+ naive T cells. The receptor comes from a human donor in good health. Some libraries in this study had Jurkat cell RNA spiked in. J is TRBJ1-1 and V is TRBV28; D is ambiguous. DNA for the CDR3: TGTGCCAGCAGTTTATCCAGAATGAACACTGAAGCTTTCTTT. This sequence encodes CASSLSRMNTEAFF.